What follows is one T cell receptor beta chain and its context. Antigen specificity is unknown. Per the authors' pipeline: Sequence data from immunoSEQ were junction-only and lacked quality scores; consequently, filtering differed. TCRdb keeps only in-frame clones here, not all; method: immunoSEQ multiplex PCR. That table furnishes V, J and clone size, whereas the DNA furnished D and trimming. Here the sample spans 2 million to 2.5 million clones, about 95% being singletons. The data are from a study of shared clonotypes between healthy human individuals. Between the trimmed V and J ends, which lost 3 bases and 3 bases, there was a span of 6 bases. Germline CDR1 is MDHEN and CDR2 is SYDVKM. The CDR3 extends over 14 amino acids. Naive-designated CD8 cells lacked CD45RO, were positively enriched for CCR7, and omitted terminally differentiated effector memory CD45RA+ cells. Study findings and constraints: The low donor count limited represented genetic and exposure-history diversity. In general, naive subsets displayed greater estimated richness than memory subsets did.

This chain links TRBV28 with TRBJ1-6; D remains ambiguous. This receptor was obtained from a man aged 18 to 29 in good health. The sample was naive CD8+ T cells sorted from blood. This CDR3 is CASSFFGYNSPLHF. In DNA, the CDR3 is TGTGCCAGCAGTTTTTTCGGCTATAATTCACCCCTCCACTTT.